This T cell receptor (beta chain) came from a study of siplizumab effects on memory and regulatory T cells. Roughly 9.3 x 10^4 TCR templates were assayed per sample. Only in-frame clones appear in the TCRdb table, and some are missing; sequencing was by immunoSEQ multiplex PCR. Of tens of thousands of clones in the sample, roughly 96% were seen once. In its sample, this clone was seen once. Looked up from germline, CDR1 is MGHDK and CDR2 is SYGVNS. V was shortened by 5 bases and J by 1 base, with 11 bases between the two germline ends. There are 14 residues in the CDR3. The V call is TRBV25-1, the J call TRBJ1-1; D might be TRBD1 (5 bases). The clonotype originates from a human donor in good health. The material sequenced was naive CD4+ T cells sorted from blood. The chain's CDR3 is CASSRAGANTEAFF. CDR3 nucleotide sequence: TGTGCCAGCAGTCGGGCCGGGGCGAACACTGAAGCTTTCTTT.